A selection of T cell receptor beta chains follows, all from one sample in a study of metastatic and nonmetastatic thyroid tumors. From the PCR reads, TCRdb re-called clones with MiXCR. Of 3,500 to 5,000 clones listed, less than 40% are singletons. Sequencing used adjacent normal tissue. The source is a female donor with papillary thyroid cancer or a benign thyroid nodule (not recorded which). Some clones in this sample may be carry-over from other donors' samples. Each CDR3 is given with its conserved first and last residue. The D gene is left open where the match is weak. Part of the rows lack a size; the others show once, few, many or a class for expanded clones.

V gene	D gene	clone size	CDR3 length	J gene	CDR3 protein	CDR3 DNA
TRBV11-1	NA	NA	14	TRBJ2-7	CASSTYEGSYEQYF	TGTGCCAGCAGTACTTATGAGGGCTCCTACGAGCAGTACTTC
TRBV11-2	TRBD1	NA	16	TRBJ2-1	CASSLGGQGSTGEQFF	TGTGCCAGCAGCCTTGGGGGACAGGGGAGTACAGGTGAGCAGTTCTTC
TRBV11-2	NA	once	16	TRBJ1-6	CASSPQIGGIDSPLHF	TGTGCCAGCAGCCCGCAAATCGGGGGGATCGATTCACCCCTCCACTTT
TRBV6-1	NA	NA	11	TRBJ2-7	CASMGAYEQYF	TGTGCCAGCATGGGAGCCTACGAGCAGTACTTC
TRBV20-1	NA	NA	14	TRBJ2-7	CSASAGASSHEQYF	TGCAGTGCTAGCGCCGGCGCCTCGTCCCACGAGCAGTACTTC
TRBV12-3/TRBV12-4	NA	few	12	TRBJ2-1	CASSFGTGEQFF	TGTGCCAGCAGTTTTGGGACCGGGGAGCAGTTCTTC
TRBV6-1	TRBD1	few	14	TRBJ2-7	CASSDDRGAYEQYF	TGTGCCAGCAGTGATGACAGGGGCGCCTACGAGCAGTACTTC
TRBV20-1	NA	NA	12	TRBJ2-7	CSARDAVYEQYF	TGCAGTGCTAGAGATGCAGTTTACGAGCAGTACTTC
TRBV4-3	NA	many	14	TRBJ1-2	CASSQALGSYGYTF	TGCGCCAGCAGCCAAGCATTAGGGAGCTATGGCTACACCTTC
TRBV11-3	NA	many	12	TRBJ2-7	CASSFTGHEQYF	TGTGCCAGCAGCTTTACAGGCCACGAGCAGTACTTC
TRBV9	NA	NA	17	TRBJ1-6	CASSANRQSSYNSPLHF	TGTGCCAGCAGCGCCAATAGGCAAAGCTCCTATAATTCACCCCTCCACTTT
TRBV6-1	TRBD1	NA	14	TRBJ2-5	CASNEQGARETQYF	TGTGCCAGCAATGAACAGGGGGCGCGGGAGACCCAGTACTTC
TRBV12-5	NA	NA	14	TRBJ1-6	CASGFGQYNSPLHF	TGTGCTAGTGGTTTCGGACAGTATAATTCACCCCTCCACTTT
TRBV3-1	NA	few	13	TRBJ1-1	CASGKTGNTEAFF	TGTGCCAGCGGCAAAACAGGTAACACTGAAGCTTTCTTT
TRBV12-3/TRBV12-4	TRBD1	NA	14	TRBJ1-4	CASSYRGSNEKLFF	TGTGCCAGCAGTTACAGGGGCTCAAATGAAAAACTGTTTTTT
TRBV30	NA	NA	14	TRBJ1-1	CAWFRDTLIPEAFF	TGTGCCTGGTTTCGGGACACCTTAATACCTGAAGCTTTCTTT
TRBV28	NA	large	14	TRBJ1-1	CATKRGDVNTEAFF	TGTGCCACAAAGAGGGGGGATGTGAACACTGAAGCTTTCTTT
TRBV27	NA	few	17	TRBJ2-2	CASSLDPRAGNTGELFF	TGTGCCAGCAGTTTAGACCCCCGGGCAGGGAACACCGGGGAGCTGTTTTTT
TRBV6-6	TRBD1	few	17	TRBJ2-6	CASSSGQFYSGANVLTF	TGTGCCAGCAGCTCGGGACAGTTTTACTCTGGGGCCAACGTCCTGACTTTC
TRBV5-8	NA	NA	14	TRBJ1-6	CASSLAGGGSPLHF	TGTGCCAGCAGCTTGGCCGGCGGTGGTTCACCCCTCCACTTT
TRBV3-1	NA	NA	16	TRBJ1-5	CASSQWGGGDHQPQHF	TGTGCCAGCAGCCAATGGGGAGGGGGAGATCATCAGCCCCAGCATTTT
TRBV20-1	NA	NA	14	TRBJ2-7	CSARDRQNTYEQYF	TGCAGTGCTAGAGATAGACAGAACACCTACGAGCAGTACTTC
TRBV30	NA	NA	12	TRBJ2-7	CASTSAIEEQYF	TGTGCCTCCACTTCGGCGATAGAGGAGCAGTACTTC
TRBV6-1	NA	NA	13	TRBJ2-7	CASSRQVGYEQYF	TGTGCCAGCAGTCGACAGGTCGGCTACGAGCAGTACTTC
TRBV6-1	NA	NA	15	TRBJ1-2	CASRPIQRVRDGYTF	TGTGCCAGCAGGCCCATTCAGAGAGTTCGCGACGGCTACACCTTC
TRBV6-1	TRBD1	large	13	TRBJ1-5	CASRGDSDQPQHF	TGTGCCAGCAGGGGGGACAGTGATCAGCCCCAGCATTTT
TRBV28	NA	NA	12	TRBJ1-1	CASTQTNTEAFF	TGTGCCAGCACTCAAACGAACACTGAAGCTTTCTTT
TRBV27	NA	few	14	TRBJ1-1	CASSLSGSGTEAFF	TGTGCCAGCAGTTTATCTGGGAGTGGGACTGAAGCTTTCTTT
TRBV2	NA	large	18	TRBJ2-7	CASTLMAGGSGGSGEQYF	TGTGCCAGCACCCTAATGGCCGGGGGTAGCGGCGGTTCTGGGGAGCAGTACTTC
TRBV20-1	TRBD2	few	16	TRBJ2-1	CSARDPGLALYNEQFF	TGCAGTGCTAGAGATCCGGGACTAGCCCTATATAATGAGCAGTTCTTC
TRBV2	TRBD2	few	15	TRBJ2-3	CASSSSGSSTDTQYF	TGTGCCAGCAGTTCTAGCGGGAGCTCCACAGATACGCAGTATTTT
TRBV11-2	NA	NA	17	TRBJ2-2	CASSLPYPGGRAGELFF	TGTGCCAGCAGCTTACCATACCCGGGGGGCAGGGCCGGGGAGCTGTTTTTT
TRBV12-3/TRBV12-4	TRBD1	NA	15	TRBJ1-2	CASSGTGGGNYGYTF	TGTGCCAGCAGCGGGACAGGGGGCGGGAACTATGGCTACACCTTC
TRBV28	TRBD2	NA	15	TRBJ2-1	CASSLVAGRNNEQFF	TGTGCCAGCAGCCTCGTAGCGGGGCGAAACAATGAGCAGTTCTTC
TRBV7-2	NA	NA	13	TRBJ1-6	CAISLTRESPLHF	TGTGCCATCAGCCTGACACGGGAGTCACCCCTCCACTTT
TRBV20-1	NA	medium-sized	14	TRBJ2-1	CSARIVWGLDEQFF	TGCAGTGCTAGAATCGTCTGGGGGTTGGATGAGCAGTTCTTC
TRBV12-3/TRBV12-4	NA	NA	13	TRBJ1-1	CASSFHVNTEAFF	TGTGCCAGCAGTTTCCACGTGAACACTGAAGCTTTCTTT
TRBV2	TRBD1	NA	15	TRBJ1-1	CASSARQGMNTEAFF	TGTGCCAGCAGCGCGAGACAGGGCATGAACACTGAAGCTTTCTTT
TRBV20-1	NA	large	11	TRBJ2-7	CSARDPYEQYF	TGCAGTGCTAGAGATCCCTACGAGCAGTACTTC
TRBV6-1	TRBD2	few	16	TRBJ2-7	CANSQGSGRTSYEQYF	TGTGCCAACAGCCAAGGGAGCGGGAGGACCTCCTACGAGCAGTACTTC
TRBV6-2/TRBV6-3	NA	NA	12	TRBJ2-7	CASSKLAVEQYF	TGTGCCAGCAGTAAATTAGCGGTCGAGCAGTACTTC
TRBV5-1	TRBD1	NA	16	TRBJ1-6	CASSSGDRGQDSPLHF	TGCGCCAGCAGCTCCGGGGACAGGGGGCAGGATTCACCCCTCCACTTT
TRBV6-1	NA	large	12	TRBJ1-2	CASSPMGVGYTF	TGTGCCAGCAGTCCCATGGGGGTTGGCTACACCTTC
TRBV30	TRBD1	large	14	TRBJ1-2	CAWSGPGQYYGYTF	TGTGCCTGGAGTGGTCCGGGACAGTACTATGGCTACACCTTC
TRBV10-3	NA	NA	16	TRBJ1-1	CAIRPRGGTADTEAFF	TGTGCCATCAGGCCTCGGGGTGGGACGGCGGACACTGAAGCTTTCTTT
TRBV28	NA	few	15	TRBJ1-6	CASKQHSSYNSPLHF	TGTGCCAGCAAACAACACAGCTCCTATAATTCACCCCTCCACTTT
TRBV5-4	TRBD2	few	15	TRBJ2-7	CASSPAGASSYEQYF	TGTGCCAGCAGCCCAGCGGGGGCTAGCTCCTACGAGCAGTACTTC
TRBV15	TRBD2	medium-sized	18	TRBJ2-3	CATSRDTLAGASTDTQYF	TGTGCCACCAGCAGAGATACCTTAGCGGGAGCCAGCACAGATACGCAGTATTTT
TRBV29-1	NA	few	13	TRBJ1-2	CSVEEGQYYGYTF	TGCAGCGTTGAAGAAGGGCAGTACTATGGCTACACCTTC
TRBV5-1	TRBD1	NA	17	TRBJ2-2	CASTPSTGGSSTGELFF	TGCGCCAGCACCCCGTCGACAGGGGGGAGTAGCACCGGGGAGCTGTTTTTT
TRBV2	NA	NA	17	TRBJ1-1	CASSTPDSRIMNTEAFF	TGTGCCAGCAGTACACCTGACAGCAGGATCATGAACACTGAAGCTTTCTTT
TRBV9	NA	NA	15	TRBJ2-2	CASSVQAVETGELFF	TGTGCCAGCAGCGTTCAGGCAGTGGAGACCGGGGAGCTGTTTTTT
TRBV27	TRBD2	few	20	TRBJ2-2	CASSLFVSSSGGANTGELFF	TGTGCCAGCAGTTTATTCGTCAGTTCTAGCGGGGGAGCGAACACCGGGGAGCTGTTTTTT
TRBV30	NA	NA	12	TRBJ2-7	CAWCVQGYEQYF	TGTGCCTGGTGTGTACAAGGCTACGAGCAGTACTTC